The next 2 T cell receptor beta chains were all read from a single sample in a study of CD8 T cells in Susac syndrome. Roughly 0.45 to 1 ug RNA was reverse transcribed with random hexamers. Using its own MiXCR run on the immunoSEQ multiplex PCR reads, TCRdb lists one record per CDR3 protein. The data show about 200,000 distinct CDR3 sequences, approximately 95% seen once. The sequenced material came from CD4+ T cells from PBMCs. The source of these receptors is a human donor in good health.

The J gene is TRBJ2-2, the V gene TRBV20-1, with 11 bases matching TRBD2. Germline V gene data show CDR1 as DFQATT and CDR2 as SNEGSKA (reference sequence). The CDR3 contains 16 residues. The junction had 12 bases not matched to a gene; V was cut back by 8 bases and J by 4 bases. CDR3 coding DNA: TGCAGTACCTACGTAGCGGGAGGGCCGGGCACCGGGGAGCTGTTTTTT. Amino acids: CSTYVAGGPGTGELFF.

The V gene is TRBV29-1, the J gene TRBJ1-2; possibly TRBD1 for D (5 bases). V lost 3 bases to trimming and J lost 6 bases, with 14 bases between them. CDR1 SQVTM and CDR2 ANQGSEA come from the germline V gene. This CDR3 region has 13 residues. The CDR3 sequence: CSVDGGDWDGYTF. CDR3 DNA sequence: TGCAGCGTTGACGGAGGGGACTGGGATGGCTACACCTTC.